This TCR beta chain was sequenced for a study of T cells after posttransplantation cyclophosphamide. Study results and limitations: Donor CD8+ memory clones often dominated recipient blood repertoires at later times. Recipient CMV seropositivity and CMV reactivation strongly tracked TRB clonality. TRB overlap between skin or GI tissue T cells and blood was limited.

V lost 1 base to trimming and J lost 6 bases, with 7 bases between them. This CDR3 is built from 12 residues. Germline CDR1 and CDR2: MNHEY and SVGEGT. The method was immunoSEQ multiplex PCR; TCRdb's version includes in-frame clones alone and lacks a portion of them. Singletons are absent from the sample, which has about 3,300 clones. By share of the sample, this clone is medium-sized (0.01 to 0.1%). Its antigen is currently unknown. Treatment was busulfan-fludarabine conditioning, a marrow graft, and cyclophosphamide on days +3 and +4. The TCR sequence derives from a young adult male patient who received an allogeneic stem cell transplant from a related donor, was CMV-positive, and had acute GVHD only. Some T cells may arise from the graft donor. This sequence joins TRBV6-2 or TRBV6-3 and TRBJ2-7; D is perhaps TRBD2 (5 bases). This material consisted of PBMCs, taken after allogeneic stem cell transplant with posttransplant cyclophosphamide. The CDR3 nucleotides read TGTGCCAGCAGTTACTTTCGGGGCGAGCAGTACTTC. Its protein is CASSYFRGEQYF.